This paragraph covers one TCR beta chain sequence. What it binds is unknown. The authors extracted RNA and reverse transcribed it into cDNA as the sequencing template. This table comes from immunoSEQ multiplex PCR, and its TCRdb copy is limited to in-frame clones, with some not included. Here the sample spans some 190,000 clones, 51% being singletons. These data come from a study of CD8+ T cells in alopecia areata. The treatment is: oral pan-JAK inhibitor, 5-10 mg twice daily. Individuals with alopecia areata gave both lesional scalp punch biopsies and peripheral blood for collection. Regarding the study as a whole: Between patients, shared TCR sequences were less clear than in mice. This was possibly due in part to HLA diversity in the patient population.

The CDR3 covers 15 residues. V was clipped by 5 bases and J by 3 bases; unmatched bases: 8. The V gene's germline CDR1 is SGHTA and CDR2 FQGTGA. The source was CD8+ T cells sorted from blood, collected around week 52, from a patient treated with tofacitinib. The sequence derives from a human donor with alopecia areata. This chain uses TRBV7-3 with TRBJ1-2, with TRBD1 matching 8 bases. CDR3: CASSPSGQGDYGYTF. The CDR3 DNA reads as TGTGCCAGCAGCCCAAGTGGACAGGGCGACTATGGCTACACCTTC.